The present entry profiles one T cell receptor beta chain with its context. Its target is unknown. The data originate from a study of T cell responses to AZD1222 COVID-19 vaccine. The wider study: Timing groups of about 4 and about 12 weeks for second doses were pooled.

Trimming cost V 1 base and J 1 base; bases outside gene matches: 2. Germline V gene sequence: CDR1 SEHNR, CDR2 FQNEAQ (reference sequence). The CDR3 sequence is 15 residues long. Study-level points and caveats: White British donors predominated, females outnumbered males, and clonal diversity was possibly underestimated. Reports say nearly half of spike-specific TCRs go after unmutated variant regions.

Method: immunoSEQ multiplex PCR; TCRdb's copy keeps in-frame clones and lacks some. Altogether approximately 180,000 clones are present, 88% being singletons, with the ten largest covering 7.7%. Sequenced material: peripheral blood, taken on day 0 of AZD1222 vaccination. The V gene is TRBV7-9, the J gene TRBJ2-3; 7 bases align to TRBD2. The TCR comes from an adult in good health. The CDR3 here is CASSLGRGGTDTQYF. In DNA form, the CDR3 reads TGTGCCAGCAGCTTAGGCCGGGGGGGCACAGATACGCAGTATTTT.